This TCR beta chain was captured by sequencing in a study of cytomegalovirus exposure and HLA in healthy donors. Germline trimming cut 4 bases from V and 4 bases from J; bases unmatched to any gene: 13. Germline values: CDR1 MNHNS, CDR2 SASEGT. The CDR3 runs to 17 residues. PCR was performed using 60 Vbeta and 13 Jbeta primers. The protocol was immunoSEQ multiplex PCR, while the TCRdb copy is restricted to in-frame clones and leaves out a portion. The sample lists approximately 150,000 clones, around 79% seen once, with around 2.6% in the top ten. This receptor was obtained from a female donor in good health and CMV-seronegative. The chain links TRBV6-1 to TRBJ2-3, with 8 bases that match TRBD2. Sequencing was carried out using PBMCs. The CDR3 reads CASSALPGTSYADTQYF. DNA for the CDR3: TGTGCCAGCAGTGCCCTCCCCGGGACTAGTTACGCAGATACGCAGTATTTT.